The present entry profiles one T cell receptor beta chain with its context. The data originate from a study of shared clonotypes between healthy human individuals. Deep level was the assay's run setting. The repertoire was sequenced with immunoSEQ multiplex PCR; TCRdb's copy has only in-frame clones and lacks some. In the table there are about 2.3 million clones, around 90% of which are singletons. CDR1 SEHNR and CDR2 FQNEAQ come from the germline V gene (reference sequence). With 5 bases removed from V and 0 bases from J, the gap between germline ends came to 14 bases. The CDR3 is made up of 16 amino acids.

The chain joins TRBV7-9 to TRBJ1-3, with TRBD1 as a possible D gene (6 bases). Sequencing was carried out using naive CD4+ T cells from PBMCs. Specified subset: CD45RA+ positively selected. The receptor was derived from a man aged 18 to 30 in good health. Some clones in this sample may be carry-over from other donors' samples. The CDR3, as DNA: TGTGCCAGCAGCCCTCGGGAGGGGGACTCTGGAAACACCATATATTTT. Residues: CASSPREGDSGNTIYF.